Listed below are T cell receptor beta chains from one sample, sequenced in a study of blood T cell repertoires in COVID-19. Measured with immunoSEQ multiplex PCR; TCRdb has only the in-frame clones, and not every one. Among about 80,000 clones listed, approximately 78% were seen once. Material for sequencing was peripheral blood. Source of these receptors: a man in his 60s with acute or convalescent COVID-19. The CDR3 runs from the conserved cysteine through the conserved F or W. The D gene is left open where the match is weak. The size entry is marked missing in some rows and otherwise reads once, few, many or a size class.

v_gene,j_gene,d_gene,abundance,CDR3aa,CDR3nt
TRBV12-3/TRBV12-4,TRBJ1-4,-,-,CASSFRTDEKLFF,TGTGCCAGCAGTTTTAGGACAGATGAAAAACTGTTTTTT
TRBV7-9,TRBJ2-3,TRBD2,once,CASSPGTSGTTDTQYF,TGTGCCAGCAGCCCCGGGACTAGCGGCACCACAGATACGCAGTATTTT
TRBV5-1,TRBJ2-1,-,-,CASSLDPGVYNEQFF,TGCGCCAGCAGCTTGGACCCGGGTGTCTACAATGAGCAGTTCTTC
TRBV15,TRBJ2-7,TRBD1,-,CATSRGQGASSSYEQYF,TGTGCCACCAGCAGGGGACAGGGGGCTTCTAGCTCCTACGAGCAGTACTTC
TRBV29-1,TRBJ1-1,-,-,CSGGTTGEAFF,TGCAGCGGGGGGACGACGGGTGAAGCTTTCTTT
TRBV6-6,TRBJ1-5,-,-,CASTQGSTGNQPQHF,TGTGCCAGCACCCAGGGGTCTACGGGCAATCAGCCCCAGCATTTT
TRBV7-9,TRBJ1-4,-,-,CASSLGQGMEKLFF,TGTGCCAGCAGCTTGGGGCAGGGGATGGAAAAACTGTTTTTT
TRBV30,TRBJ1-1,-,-,CAWTSLTEAFF,TGTGCCTGGACGAGCCTCACTGAAGCTTTCTTT
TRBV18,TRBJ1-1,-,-,CAKPPRRHWNTEAFF,TGTGCCAAACCTCCGCGCCGACATTGGAACACTGAAGCTTTCTTT
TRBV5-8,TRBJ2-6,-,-,CASSPFSGANVLTF,TGTGCCAGCAGCCCATTTTCTGGGGCCAACGTCCTGACTTTC
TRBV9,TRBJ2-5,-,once,CASSVGAGHQETQYF,TGTGCCAGCAGCGTGGGGGCAGGACACCAAGAGACCCAGTACTTC
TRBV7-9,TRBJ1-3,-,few,CASSLQGNTIYF,TGTGCCAGCAGTTTACAGGGAAACACCATATATTTT
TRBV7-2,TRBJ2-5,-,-,CASSSIDRKETQYF,TGTGCCAGCAGCTCTATCGACAGGAAAGAGACCCAGTACTTC
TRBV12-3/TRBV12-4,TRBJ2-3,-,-,CASSFRVTDTQYF,TGTGCCAGCAGTTTTCGAGTGACAGATACGCAGTATTTT
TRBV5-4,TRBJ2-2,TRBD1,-,CASSPGQGAGELFF,TGTGCCAGCAGCCCGGGACAGGGGGCGGGGGAGCTGTTTTTT
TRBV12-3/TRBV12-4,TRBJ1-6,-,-,CASSQRVGALHF,TGTGCCAGCAGTCAGCGGGTCGGGGCCCTCCACTTT
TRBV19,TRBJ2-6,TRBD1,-,CASSLGQGRTNVLTF,TGTGCCAGTAGTCTTGGACAGGGGCGAACCAACGTCCTGACTTTC
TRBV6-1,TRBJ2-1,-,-,CASSEVEGGEFF,TGTGCCAGCAGTGAAGTTGAGGGTGGGGAGTTCTTC
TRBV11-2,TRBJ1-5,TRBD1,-,CASSFGTGSNQPQHF,TGTGCCAGCAGCTTCGGGACAGGAAGCAATCAGCCCCAGCATTTT
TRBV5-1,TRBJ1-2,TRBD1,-,CASSTGQGEGYTF,TGCGCCAGCAGCACCGGACAGGGGGAAGGCTACACCTTC
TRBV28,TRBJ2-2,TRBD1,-,CASSRDRGRTGELFF,TGTGCCAGCAGCCGGGACAGGGGGAGAACCGGGGAGCTGTTTTTT
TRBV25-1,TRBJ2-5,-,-,CASSEGGASQETQYF,TGTGCCAGCAGTGAAGGGGGGGCATCCCAAGAGACCCAGTACTTC
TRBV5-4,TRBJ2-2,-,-,CASSSSTSGELFF,TGTGCCAGCAGCTCCTCGACTAGCGGGGAGCTGTTTTTT
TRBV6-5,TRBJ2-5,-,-,CASSFDRLQETQYF,TGTGCCAGCAGTTTCGACAGGCTCCAAGAGACCCAGTACTTC
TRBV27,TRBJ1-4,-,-,CASSLSRVVEKLFF,TGTGCCAGCAGTTTATCCAGGGTAGTAGAAAAACTGTTTTTT
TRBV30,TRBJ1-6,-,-,CALQGDSPLHF,TGTGCCTTACAAGGGGATTCACCCCTCCACTTT
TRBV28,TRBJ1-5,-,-,CASSFPPYQPQHF,TGTGCCAGCAGTTTCCCCCCCTATCAGCCCCAGCATTTT
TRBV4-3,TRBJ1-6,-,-,CASSQDGGGSNSPLHF,TGCGCCAGCAGCCAAGATGGGGGGGGGTCTAATTCACCCCTCCACTTT
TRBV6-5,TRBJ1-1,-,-,CASSYGRNTEAFF,TGTGCCAGCAGTTACGGGCGGAACACTGAAGCTTTCTTT
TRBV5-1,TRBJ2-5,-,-,CASSAGMPGETQYF,TGCGCCAGCAGCGCCGGGATGCCGGGTGAGACCCAGTACTTC
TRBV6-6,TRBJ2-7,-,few,CASRLTGRDEQYF,TGTGCCAGCAGGCTGACAGGACGGGACGAGCAGTACTTC
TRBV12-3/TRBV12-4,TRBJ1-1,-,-,CASSLRTEAFF,TGTGCCAGCAGTTTGCGTACTGAAGCTTTCTTT
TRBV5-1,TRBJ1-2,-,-,CASSLEPRLLNYGYTF,TGCGCCAGCAGCTTGGAACCAAGATTACTTAACTATGGCTACACCTTC
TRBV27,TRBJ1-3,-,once,CASSYTLTPGNTIYF,TGTGCCAGCAGTTATACGTTAACTCCTGGAAACACCATATATTTT
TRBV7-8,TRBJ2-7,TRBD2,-,CASSLASGGYERYEQYF,TGTGCCAGCAGCTTAGCTAGCGGGGGCTATGAGAGGTACGAGCAGTACTTC
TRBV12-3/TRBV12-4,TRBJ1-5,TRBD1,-,CASSLDRVTQHF,TGTGCCAGCAGCCTCGACAGGGTCACCCAGCATTTT
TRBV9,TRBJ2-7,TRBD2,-,CASSDLSGGEQYF,TGTGCCAGCAGCGATCTCTCGGGGGGGGAGCAGTACTTC
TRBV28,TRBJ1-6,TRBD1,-,CASSSEEGASSPLHF,TGTGCCAGCAGTTCCGAAGAGGGGGCATCTTCACCCCTCCACTTT
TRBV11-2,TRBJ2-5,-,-,CASSLWTSGAETQYF,TGTGCCAGCAGCTTATGGACCTCAGGGGCAGAGACCCAGTACTTC
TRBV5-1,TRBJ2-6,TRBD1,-,CASSMGRQGPYSGANVLTF,TGCGCCAGCAGCATGGGTCGACAGGGGCCTTATTCTGGGGCCAACGTCCTGACTTTC
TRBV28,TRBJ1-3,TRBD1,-,CASSRSDRVSGNTIYF,TGTGCCAGCAGCCGGTCGGACAGGGTATCTGGAAACACCATATATTTT
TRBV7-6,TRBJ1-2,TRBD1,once,CASSSNRGRNNGYTF,TGTGCCAGCAGCTCCAACAGGGGGCGCAATAATGGCTACACCTTC
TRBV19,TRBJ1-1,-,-,CASSMAFGGGTEAFF,TGTGCCAGTAGTATGGCCTTCGGGGGGGGCACTGAAGCTTTCTTT
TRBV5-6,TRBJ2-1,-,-,CASTSLVNEQFF,TGTGCCAGCACCTCCTTAGTCAATGAGCAGTTCTTC
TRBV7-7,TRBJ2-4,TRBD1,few,CASSLGQGDIQYF,TGTGCTAGCAGCCTAGGACAGGGGGACATTCAGTACTTC